The 11 T cell receptor beta chains in this list originate from one sample, sequenced in a study of T cells in Graves' hyperthyroidism and ophthalmopathy (dated by TCRdb to the late 2010s). To prepare the library, multiplex PCR was applied. For sequencing, an Illumina HiSeq 2000 was employed. The TCR beta CDR3 regions were amplified from RNA transcripts. For the first round of RT-PCR on the TCR CDR3, the HTBI primer set was used together with the Qiagen OneStep RT-PCR kit. In-frame beta chains were kept once TCRdb had trimmed the public reads at Q25 with fastp and called clones with MiXCR. Rows matching on CDR3 protein sequence are summarized as one entry with the most common DNA and genes. The sample includes a few hundred thousand distinct CDR3 sequences, with more than 15% observed a single time. The leading ten clones occupy 2.5% to 4% of the sample. Sequenced sample: blood. The receptors were sampled from a woman aged 40 to 50 with Graves' ophthalmopathy.

The chain employs TRBV19 and TRBJ1-5; D is uncertain. The CDR3 extends over 16 amino acids. Trimming left V 1 base short and J 1 base short, with 11 bases between. From germline, CDR1 is LNHDA and CDR2 SQIVND (reference sequence). This chain's CDR3 is CASSIVRGVSNQPQHF. As DNA, the CDR3 is TGTGCCAGTAGTATAGTGCGCGGGGTAAGCAATCAGCCCCAGCATTTT.

V is TRBV20-1 and J is TRBJ2-7, with no clear D. V gave up 3 bases and J gave up 5 bases, with 14 bases separating them. Germline V gene sequence: CDR1 DFQATT, CDR2 SNEGSKA (reference sequence). The CDR3 extends over 13 amino acids. CDR3 sequence reads: CSASSGPLNEQYF. DNA of the CDR3: TGCAGTGCTAGTTCCGGGCCTCTTAACGAGCAGTACTTC.

About this clonotype: A read error is possible here, since a much larger clone lies one base away. The chain carries TRBV2 and TRBJ1-1, with D unclear. The ends were cut back, 10 bases at V and 0 bases at J, with 18 bases in the middle. The CDR3 has 15 amino acids. CDR1 SNHLY and CDR2 FYNNEI come from the germline V gene. This CDR3 is CATQLATTVNTEAFF. The CDR3 bases are TGTGCCACCCAACTGGCAACTACGGTGAACACTGAAGCTTTCTTT.

This clonotype appeared a few times. The chain employs TRBV4-2 and TRBJ2-7; D is unresolved. The CDR3 extends over 14 amino acids. The germline gives CDR1 LGHNA, CDR2 YNFKEQ. Trimming shortened V by 1 base and J by 4 bases, and 11 bases separated the two germline ends. The CDR3 region has the DNA TGTGCCAGCAGCCAAGTTGACGAGACATACGAGCAGTACTTC. The encoded protein is CASSQVDETYEQYF.

This clonotype has just a few counts. The chain joins TRBV19 to TRBJ2-3; 8 bases align to TRBD2. The CDR3 sequence is 13 residues long. After removal of 7 bases from V and 4 bases from J, the junction contained 4 bases not matched to a gene. CDR1 LNHDA and CDR2 SQIVND come from the germline V gene (reference sequence). The CDR3 spells CASTLGGADTQYF. The DNA of the CDR3 is TGTGCCAGTACCCTCGGGGGGGCAGATACGCAGTATTTT.

This clonotype was detected only a few times. CDR3 DNA: TGTGCCATCAGTGAGTTTAAGACATCGGGGCAGAACGAGCAGTACTTC. It yields the protein CAISEFKTSGQNEQYF. The rearrangement uses TRBV10-3 and TRBJ2-7; perhaps D is TRBD1 or TRBD2 (5 bases each). V lost 1 base and J 5 bases, leaving 18 bases between the germline ends. The germline V gene has CDR1 ENHRY and CDR2 SYGVKD. The CDR3 has 16 residues.

This clonotype was seen repeatedly, ten times or more. The rearrangement joins TRBV20-1 to TRBJ1-5; 9 bases are a match to TRBD1. V dropped 4 bases and J dropped 2; count of bases not matched to a gene: 9. Germline V gene sequence: CDR1 DFQATT, CDR2 SNEGSKA (reference sequence). The CDR3 is made up of 16 amino acids. The CDR3 is CSATAQGAIGNQPQHF. Here the CDR3 DNA reads TGCAGTGCTACCGCACAGGGGGCGATTGGCAATCAGCCCCAGCATTTT.

This sequence joins TRBV29-1 and TRBJ2-3; D is uncertain. This CDR3 comprises 12 residues. Trimming removed 6 bases from V and 7 bases from J, with 14 bases in between. Germline V gene lookup returns CDR1 SQVTM and CDR2 ANQGSEA. CDR3 loop: CSVTNPANTQYF. CDR3 nucleotides: TGCAGCGTGACGAATCCGGCCAATACGCAGTATTTT.

This clonotype was counted ten times or more. The chain links TRBV19 to TRBJ1-1, with a possible D match to TRBD1 (5 bases). Deletions cut 4 bases from V and 1 base from J, with 13 bases between. The V gene's germline CDR1 is LNHDA and CDR2 SQIVND (reference sequence). The CDR3 runs to 15 residues. The CDR3 spells CASSKGDSPNTEAFF. CDR3 DNA: TGTGCCAGTAGTAAAGGAGACAGCCCGAACACTGAAGCTTTCTTT.

This clonotype was counted a few times. The chain uses TRBV7-9 and TRBJ2-3, with D perhaps matching TRBD2 (5 bases). The V gene's germline CDR1 is SEHNR and CDR2 FQNEAQ (reference sequence). Trimming shortened V by 1 base and J by 8 bases, and 7 bases separated the two germline ends. This CDR3 has 12 amino acids. The CDR3 region has the DNA TGTGCCAGCAGCTTAGTTGCGGGTACGCAGTATTTT. The encoded protein is CASSLVAGTQYF. The whole variable domain, remainder taken from reference TRBV7-9 and TRBJ2-3, is DTGVSQNPRHKITKRGQNVTFRCDPISEHNRLYWYRQTLGQGPEFLTYFQNEAQLEKSRLLSDRFSAERPKGSFSTLEIQRTEQGDSAMYLCASSLVAGTQYFGPGTRLTVL.

The sample holds many counts of this clonotype. The rearrangement joins TRBV10-2 to TRBJ2-1; 7 nucleotides align to TRBD2. The CDR3 sequence is 15 residues long. From germline, CDR1 is WSHSY and CDR2 SAAADI. V gave up 4 bases and J gave up 3 bases; unmatched junction bases: 6. CDR3: CASSAPAGYYNEQFF. The CDR3 DNA sequence: TGCGCCAGCAGTGCACCAGCGGGGTACTACAATGAGCAGTTCTTC.